This section outlines one TCR beta chain sequence together with its context. Its antigen is undetermined. These data are taken from a study of OX40 agonist ivuxolimab in advanced cancers. Study-level information: Ivuxolimab doses were 0.01, 0.1, 0.3, 1.5, 3 or 10 mg/kg every 2 weeks. Three individuals attained partial responses, comprising one hepatocellular carcinoma case and two cutaneous melanoma cases. The study's findings and limits: Expanded clones tended on average to be more numerous among CD8+ T cells than CD4+.

TCRdb keeps only in-frame clones here, not all; method: immunoSEQ multiplex PCR. The table lists under 50,000 clones, roughly 80% of them singletons. Blood samples were obtained at baseline, cycle 4 day 1, and cycle 7 day 1. There are 14 residues in the CDR3. The V gene lost 2 bases and the J gene lost 5 bases, with 11 bases spanning the gap. Germline CDR1 and CDR2: SGHNT and YYREEE (reference sequence). The V call is TRBV5-4, the J call TRBJ2-1; D unresolved. The sample here was CD4+ or CD8+ T cells sorted from blood, taken in a trial of the OX40 agonist ivuxolimab. The receptor's source is an adult with an advanced solid tumor such as melanoma, head and neck, liver or kidney cancer. The DNA for the CDR3 is TGTGCCAGCAGCTTCGAAGGCAGCAACAATGAGCAGTTCTTC. As protein: CASSFEGSNNEQFF.